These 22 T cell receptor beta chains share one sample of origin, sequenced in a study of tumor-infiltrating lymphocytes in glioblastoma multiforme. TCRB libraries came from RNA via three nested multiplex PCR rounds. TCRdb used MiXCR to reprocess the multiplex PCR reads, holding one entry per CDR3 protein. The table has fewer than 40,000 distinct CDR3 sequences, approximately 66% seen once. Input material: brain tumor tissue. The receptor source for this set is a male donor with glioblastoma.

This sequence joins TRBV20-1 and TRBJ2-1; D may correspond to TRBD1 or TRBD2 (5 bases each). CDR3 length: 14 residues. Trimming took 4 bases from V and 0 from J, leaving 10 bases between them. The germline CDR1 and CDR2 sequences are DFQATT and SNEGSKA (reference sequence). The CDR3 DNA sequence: TGCAGTGCTATCGGGACGAGCTCCTACAATGAGCAGTTCTTC. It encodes CSAIGTSSYNEQFF.

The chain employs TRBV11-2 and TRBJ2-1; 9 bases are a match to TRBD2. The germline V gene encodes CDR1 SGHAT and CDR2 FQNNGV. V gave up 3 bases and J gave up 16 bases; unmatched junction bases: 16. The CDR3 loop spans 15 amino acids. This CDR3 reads CASSLGIAGESERFF. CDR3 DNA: TGTGCCAGCAGCTTGGGAATAGCGGGAGAAAGTGAGCGTTTCTTC.

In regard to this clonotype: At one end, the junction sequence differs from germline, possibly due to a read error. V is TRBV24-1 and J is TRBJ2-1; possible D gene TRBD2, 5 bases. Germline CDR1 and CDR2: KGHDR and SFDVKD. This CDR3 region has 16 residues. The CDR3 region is CVTSDPDSLNYNEQFF. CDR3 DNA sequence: TGTGTCACCAGTGACCCGGACTCATTAAATTACAATGAGCAGTTCTTC.

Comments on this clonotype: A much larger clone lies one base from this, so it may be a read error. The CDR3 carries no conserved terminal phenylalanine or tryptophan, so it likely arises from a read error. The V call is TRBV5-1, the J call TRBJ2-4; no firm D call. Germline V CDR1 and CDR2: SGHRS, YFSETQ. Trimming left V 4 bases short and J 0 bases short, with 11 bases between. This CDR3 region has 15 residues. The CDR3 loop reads CASSDARVAKNIQYL. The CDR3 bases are TGCGCCAGCAGCGACGCGCGTGTAGCCAAAAACATTCAGTACCTC.

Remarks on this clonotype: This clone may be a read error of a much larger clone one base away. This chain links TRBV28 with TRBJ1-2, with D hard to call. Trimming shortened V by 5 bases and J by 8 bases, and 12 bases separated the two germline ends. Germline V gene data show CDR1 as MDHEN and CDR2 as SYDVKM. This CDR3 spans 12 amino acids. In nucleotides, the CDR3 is TGTGCCAGCAGTCTTGCGGCCCCAGGCTACACCTTC. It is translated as CASSLAAPGYTF.

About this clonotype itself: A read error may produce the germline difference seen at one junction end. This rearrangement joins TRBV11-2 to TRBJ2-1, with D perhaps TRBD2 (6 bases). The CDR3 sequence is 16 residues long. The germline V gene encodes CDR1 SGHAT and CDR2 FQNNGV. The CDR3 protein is CANSPPGGRSYNELFF. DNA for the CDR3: TGTGCCAACAGCCCTCCCGGTGGGAGGTCCTACAATGAGCTGTTCTTC.

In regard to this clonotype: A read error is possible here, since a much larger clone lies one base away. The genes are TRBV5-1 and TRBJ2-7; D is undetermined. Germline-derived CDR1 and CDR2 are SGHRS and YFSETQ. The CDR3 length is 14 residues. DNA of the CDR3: TGCGCCAGCAGCTTGTTAGGGAACACCTACGTGCAGTACTTC. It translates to CASSLLGNTYVQYF.

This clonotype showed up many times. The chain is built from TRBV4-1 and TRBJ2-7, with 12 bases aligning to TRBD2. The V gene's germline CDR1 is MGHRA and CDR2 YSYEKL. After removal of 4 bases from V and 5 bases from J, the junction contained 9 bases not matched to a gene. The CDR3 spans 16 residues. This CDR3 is CASSPSRLAGADEQYF. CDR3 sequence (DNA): TGCGCCAGCAGCCCCTCTCGACTAGCGGGAGCCGACGAGCAGTACTTC.

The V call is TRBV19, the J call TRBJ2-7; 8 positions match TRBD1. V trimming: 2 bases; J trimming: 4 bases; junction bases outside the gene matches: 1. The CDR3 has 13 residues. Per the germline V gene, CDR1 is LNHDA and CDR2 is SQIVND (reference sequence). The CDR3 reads CASSITGGYEQYF. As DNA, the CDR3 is TGTGCCAGTAGTATAACAGGGGGATACGAGCAGTACTTC.

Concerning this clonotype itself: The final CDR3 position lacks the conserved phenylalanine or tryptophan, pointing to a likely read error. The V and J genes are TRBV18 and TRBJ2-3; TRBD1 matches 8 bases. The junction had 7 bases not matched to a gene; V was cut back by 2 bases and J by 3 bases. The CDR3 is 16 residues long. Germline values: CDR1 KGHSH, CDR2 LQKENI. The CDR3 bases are TGTGCCAGCTCACCAATTGTCCAGGGGGCTACAGATACGCAGTATTTG. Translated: CASSPIVQGATDTQYL.

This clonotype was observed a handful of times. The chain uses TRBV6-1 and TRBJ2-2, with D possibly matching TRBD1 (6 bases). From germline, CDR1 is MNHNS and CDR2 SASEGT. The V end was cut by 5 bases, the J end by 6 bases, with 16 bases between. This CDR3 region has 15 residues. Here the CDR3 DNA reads TGTGCCAGCAGTAACCAGGACAGAGGCTCCGGGGAGCTGTTTTTT. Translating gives CASSNQDRGSGELFF.

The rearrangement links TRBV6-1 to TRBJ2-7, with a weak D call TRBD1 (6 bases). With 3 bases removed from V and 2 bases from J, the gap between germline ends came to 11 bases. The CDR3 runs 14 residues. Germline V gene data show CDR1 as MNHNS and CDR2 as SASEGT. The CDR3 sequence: CASSEWGPTYEQYF. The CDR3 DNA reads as TGTGCCAGCAGTGAGTGGGGGCCCACCTACGAGCAGTACTTC.

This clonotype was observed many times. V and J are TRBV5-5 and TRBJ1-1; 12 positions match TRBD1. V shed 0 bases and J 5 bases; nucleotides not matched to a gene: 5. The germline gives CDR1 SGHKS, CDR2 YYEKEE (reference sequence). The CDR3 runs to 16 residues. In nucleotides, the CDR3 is TGTGCCAGCAGCTTGGTGGGACAGGGGGCATCGACTGAAGCTTTCTTT. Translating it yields CASSLVGQGASTEAFF.

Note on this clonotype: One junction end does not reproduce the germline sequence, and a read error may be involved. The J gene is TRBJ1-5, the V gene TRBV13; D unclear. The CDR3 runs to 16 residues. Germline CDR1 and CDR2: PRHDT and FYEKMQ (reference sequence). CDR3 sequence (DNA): TGTGCCTGCAGCTTAGGCGCCATGGGCCGGGGACAGCCCCAGCATTTT. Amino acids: CACSLGAMGRGQPQHF.

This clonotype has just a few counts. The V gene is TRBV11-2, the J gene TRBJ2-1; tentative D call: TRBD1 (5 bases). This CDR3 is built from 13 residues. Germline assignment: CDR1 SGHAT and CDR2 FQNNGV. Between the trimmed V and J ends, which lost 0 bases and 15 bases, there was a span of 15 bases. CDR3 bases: TGTGCCAGCAGCTTAGATAGGGGAAATGAGGCGTTCTTC. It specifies CASSLDRGNEAFF. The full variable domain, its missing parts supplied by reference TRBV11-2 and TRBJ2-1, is EAGVAQSPRYKIIEKRQSVAFWCNPISGHATLYWYQQILGQGPKLLIQFQNNGVVDDSQLPKDRFSAERLKGVDSTLKIQPAKLEDSAVYLCASSLDRGNEAFFGPGTRLTVL.

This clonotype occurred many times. In DNA, the CDR3 is TGCGCCAGTGCAAACAGGGCAAGGCTTGGCAATGAGCAGTTCTTC. It is translated as CASANRARLGNEQFF. The V gene is TRBV10-1, the J gene TRBJ2-1, with a tentative D call TRBD1 (6 bases). The length of the CDR3 is 15 residues. V lost 9 bases and J lost 6, with 21 bases in between. CDR1 is WNHNN, CDR2 SYGVQD, per germline (reference sequence).

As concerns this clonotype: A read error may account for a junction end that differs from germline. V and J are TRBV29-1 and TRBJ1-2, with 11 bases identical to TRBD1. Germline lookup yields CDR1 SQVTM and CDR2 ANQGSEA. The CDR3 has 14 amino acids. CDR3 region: CSVGGQGAVGGYTF. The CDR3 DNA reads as TGCAGCGTAGGAGGACAGGGGGCGGTCGGAGGCTACACTTTC.

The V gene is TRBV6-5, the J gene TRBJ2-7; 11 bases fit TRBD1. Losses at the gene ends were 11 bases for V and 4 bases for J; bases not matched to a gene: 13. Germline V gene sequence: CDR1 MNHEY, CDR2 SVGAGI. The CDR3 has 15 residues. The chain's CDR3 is CAGRAGTGGQYEQYF. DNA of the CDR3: TGTGCCGGTAGAGCCGGGACAGGGGGTCAGTACGAGCAGTACTTC.

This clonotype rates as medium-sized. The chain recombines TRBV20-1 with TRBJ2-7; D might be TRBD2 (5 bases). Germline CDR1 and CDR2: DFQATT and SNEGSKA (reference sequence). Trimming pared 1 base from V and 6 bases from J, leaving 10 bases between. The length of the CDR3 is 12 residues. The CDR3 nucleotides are TGCAGTGCTAGAGTGTCGGCGGGCGAGCAGTACTTC. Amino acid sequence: CSARVSAGEQYF.

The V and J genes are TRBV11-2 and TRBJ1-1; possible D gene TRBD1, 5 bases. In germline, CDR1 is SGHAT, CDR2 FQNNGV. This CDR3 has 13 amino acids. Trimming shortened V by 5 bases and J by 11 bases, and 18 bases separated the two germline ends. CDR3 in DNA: TGTGCCAGCAGCCTGAGTTACGACAGATCGGCTTTCTTT. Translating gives CASSLSYDRSAFF. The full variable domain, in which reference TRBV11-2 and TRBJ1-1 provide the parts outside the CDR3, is EAGVAQSPRYKIIEKRQSVAFWCNPISGHATLYWYQQILGQGPKLLIQFQNNGVVDDSQLPKDRFSAERLKGVDSTLKIQPAKLEDSAVYLCASSLSYDRSAFFGQGTRLTVV.

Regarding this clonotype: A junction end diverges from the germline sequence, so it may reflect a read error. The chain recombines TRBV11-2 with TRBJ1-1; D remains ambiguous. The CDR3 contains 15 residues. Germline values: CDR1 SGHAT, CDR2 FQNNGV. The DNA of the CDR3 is TGTGCCAGCAGCTTAATTAGCAGACGGCCACCTGAAGCATTCTTT. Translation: CASSLISRRPPEAFF.

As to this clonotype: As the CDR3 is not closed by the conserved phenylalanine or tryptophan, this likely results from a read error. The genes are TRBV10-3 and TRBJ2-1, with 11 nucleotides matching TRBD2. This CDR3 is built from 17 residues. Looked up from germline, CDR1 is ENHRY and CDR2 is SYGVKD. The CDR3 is CAISDPTSGSTYNDQFS. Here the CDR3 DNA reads TGTGCCATCAGTGATCCCACTAGCGGGAGCACCTACAATGACCAGTTCTCC.